A selection of T cell receptor beta chains follows, all from one sample in a study of OX40 agonist ivuxolimab in advanced cancers. Measured with immunoSEQ multiplex PCR; TCRdb has only the in-frame clones, and not every one. Seen here are 13,000 to 15,000 clones, around 77% observed once, and the top ten hold around a third. The sequenced sample was CD4+ or CD8+ T cells sorted from blood, obtained in a trial of the OX40 agonist ivuxolimab. These receptors all come from an adult with an advanced solid tumor such as melanoma, head and neck, liver or kidney cancer. Each CDR3 is given with its conserved first and last residue. Fields, in order: D gene, V gene, J gene, clone size, CDR3 DNA, CDR3 protein. A D gene is named only where the DNA matches it firmly. Size values are once, few and many counts, or a class for expanded clones, and some rows have none.

D gene: -; V gene: TRBV11-3; J gene: TRBJ2-7; clone size: -; CDR3 DNA: TGTGCCAGCAGCCCCCGGTCCTACGAGCAGTACTTC; CDR3 protein: CASSPRSYEQYF
D gene: -; V gene: TRBV13; J gene: TRBJ2-1; clone size: -; CDR3 DNA: TGTGCCAGCAGCTTACTTGCATATGAGCAGTTCTTC; CDR3 protein: CASSLLAYEQFF
D gene: TRBD1; V gene: TRBV19; J gene: TRBJ1-5; clone size: -; CDR3 DNA: TGTGCCAGTAGTATAGGGACAGGCCAAGGGGGTCCACCTCCTCGGCAGCCCCAGCATTTT; CDR3 protein: CASSIGTGQGGPPPRQPQHF
D gene: TRBD2; V gene: TRBV19; J gene: TRBJ2-1; clone size: -; CDR3 DNA: TGTGCCAGTAGCTTAGCGGGTTACTCCTACAATGAGCAGTTCTTC; CDR3 protein: CASSLAGYSYNEQFF
D gene: -; V gene: TRBV23-1; J gene: TRBJ1-5; clone size: -; CDR3 DNA: TGCGCCAGCAGTCAATCTCGGGGCTATAGCAATCAGCCCCAGCATTTT; CDR3 protein: CASSQSRGYSNQPQHF
D gene: TRBD2; V gene: TRBV7-9; J gene: TRBJ2-3; clone size: -; CDR3 DNA: TGTGCCAGCAGCCGACTAGCGGATAGCACAGATACGCAGTATTTT; CDR3 protein: CASSRLADSTDTQYF
D gene: -; V gene: TRBV4-1; J gene: TRBJ2-1; clone size: -; CDR3 DNA: TGCGCCAGCAGCCAAGATCGGCCCGATGAGCAGTTCTTC; CDR3 protein: CASSQDRPDEQFF
D gene: -; V gene: TRBV5-1; J gene: TRBJ2-7; clone size: -; CDR3 DNA: TGCGCCTCGGCCTTCGACGGAAGCTCCTACGAGCAGTACTTC; CDR3 protein: CASAFDGSSYEQYF
D gene: TRBD1; V gene: TRBV10-3; J gene: TRBJ1-2; clone size: -; CDR3 DNA: TGTGCCATCAGAACCGGGACAGGGGTTGTTAACTATGGCTACACCTTC; CDR3 protein: CAIRTGTGVVNYGYTF
D gene: -; V gene: TRBV10-3; J gene: TRBJ1-1; clone size: -; CDR3 DNA: TGTGCCATCAGTGAGTCGAAGGCAGGTTTCGCTGAAGCTTTCTTT; CDR3 protein: CAISESKAGFAEAFF
D gene: TRBD1; V gene: TRBV27; J gene: TRBJ2-7; clone size: -; CDR3 DNA: TGTGCCACCGCGCCATTGGAACAGGGGGCCTACGAGCAGTACTTC; CDR3 protein: CATAPLEQGAYEQYF
D gene: -; V gene: TRBV21-1; J gene: TRBJ2-5; clone size: -; CDR3 DNA: TGTGCCAGCAGCAAAGCATCCCCAGGAGAGACCCAGTACTTC; CDR3 protein: CASSKASPGETQYF
D gene: -; V gene: TRBV27; J gene: TRBJ2-7; clone size: once; CDR3 DNA: TGTGCCAGCAGTTTACAGGGACCCTACGAGCAGTACTTC; CDR3 protein: CASSLQGPYEQYF
D gene: -; V gene: TRBV6-1; J gene: TRBJ2-1; clone size: -; CDR3 DNA: TGTGCCAGCAGGGGACTGGTCAATGAGCAGTTCTTC; CDR3 protein: CASRGLVNEQFF
D gene: -; V gene: TRBV29-1; J gene: TRBJ2-2; clone size: -; CDR3 DNA: TGCAGCGTTGTCCCCCTAGCTTCGGGCACCGGGGAGCTGTTTTTT; CDR3 protein: CSVVPLASGTGELFF
D gene: -; V gene: TRBV9; J gene: TRBJ2-7; clone size: -; CDR3 DNA: TGTGCCAGCAGCTCCGGCCCCAACACCTACGAGCAGTACTTC; CDR3 protein: CASSSGPNTYEQYF
D gene: -; V gene: TRBV4-1; J gene: TRBJ2-2; clone size: few; CDR3 DNA: TGCGCCAGCAGCCCCGGCGTAGGGGTCGGGGAGCTGTTTTTT; CDR3 protein: CASSPGVGVGELFF
D gene: -; V gene: TRBV19; J gene: TRBJ1-5; clone size: -; CDR3 DNA: TGTGCCAGTAGTGTCCGGGGACCTGGGCCCCAGCATTTT; CDR3 protein: CASSVRGPGPQHF
D gene: -; V gene: TRBV10-3; J gene: TRBJ1-5; clone size: few; CDR3 DNA: TGTGCCACCCAGGCGGTGGGACACCTAAATCAGCCCCAGCATTTT; CDR3 protein: CATQAVGHLNQPQHF
D gene: -; V gene: TRBV9; J gene: TRBJ1-1; clone size: -; CDR3 DNA: TGTGCCAGCAACGCGGGGCAGGGAACCACTGAAGCTTTCTTT; CDR3 protein: CASNAGQGTTEAFF
D gene: -; V gene: TRBV14; J gene: TRBJ2-5; clone size: -; CDR3 DNA: TGTGCCAGCAGCCAAGAGGGACACCTCCAAGAGACCCAGTACTTC; CDR3 protein: CASSQEGHLQETQYF
D gene: -; V gene: TRBV7-9; J gene: TRBJ2-3; clone size: -; CDR3 DNA: TGTGCCAGCAGCACGGGGGTGATAGGGGATACGCAGTATTTT; CDR3 protein: CASSTGVIGDTQYF
D gene: -; V gene: TRBV11-2; J gene: TRBJ2-3; clone size: medium-sized; CDR3 DNA: TGTGCCAGCAGCTTACTGGCTAGTTTAACAGATACGCAGTATTTT; CDR3 protein: CASSLLASLTDTQYF
D gene: -; V gene: TRBV2; J gene: TRBJ2-7; clone size: once; CDR3 DNA: TGTGCCAGCAGTGAAGCGGGAGGCTCCTACGAGCAGTACTTC; CDR3 protein: CASSEAGGSYEQYF
D gene: -; V gene: TRBV7-3; J gene: TRBJ2-1; clone size: -; CDR3 DNA: TGTGCCAGCAGCTCTTGGAAAGGCGATGAGCAGTTCTTC; CDR3 protein: CASSSWKGDEQFF
D gene: -; V gene: TRBV6-5; J gene: TRBJ2-1; clone size: few; CDR3 DNA: TGTGCCAGCAGTTACTCGTCTCGGACAGAGCAGTTCTTC; CDR3 protein: CASSYSSRTEQFF
D gene: -; V gene: TRBV9; J gene: TRBJ1-1; clone size: -; CDR3 DNA: TGTGCCAGCAGCCGTCCTGGGGGCCGGAGTGAAGCTTTCTTT; CDR3 protein: CASSRPGGRSEAFF
D gene: TRBD2; V gene: TRBV6-4; J gene: TRBJ2-3; clone size: -; CDR3 DNA: TGTGCCAGCAGTGTCGCCGGGACTAGCGGGATGGATACGCAGTATTTT; CDR3 protein: CASSVAGTSGMDTQYF
D gene: TRBD1; V gene: TRBV7-9; J gene: TRBJ1-2; clone size: large; CDR3 DNA: TGTGCCAGCAGCTTAGCGGAGGGACAGGGGATCTATGGCTACACCTTC; CDR3 protein: CASSLAEGQGIYGYTF
D gene: TRBD1; V gene: TRBV5-1; J gene: TRBJ1-4; clone size: once; CDR3 DNA: TGCGCCAGCAGCGTCGGACAGGGTTCTAATGAAAAACTGTTTTTT; CDR3 protein: CASSVGQGSNEKLFF
D gene: TRBD2; V gene: TRBV7-2; J gene: TRBJ2-3; clone size: -; CDR3 DNA: TGTGCCAGCAGCCGACTAGCGGGAGGCAACACAGATACGCAGTATTTT; CDR3 protein: CASSRLAGGNTDTQYF
D gene: -; V gene: TRBV27; J gene: TRBJ2-2; clone size: -; CDR3 DNA: TGTGCCAGCAGTTTAAACAGGGGCGGGGTGACCGGGGAGCTGTTTTTT; CDR3 protein: CASSLNRGGVTGELFF
D gene: -; V gene: TRBV18; J gene: TRBJ2-2; clone size: -; CDR3 DNA: TGTGCCAGCTCACCAGACAGGAACACCGGGGAGCTGTTTTTT; CDR3 protein: CASSPDRNTGELFF
D gene: -; V gene: TRBV11-2; J gene: TRBJ1-4; clone size: -; CDR3 DNA: TGTGCCAGCAGTGACCCTGCAACTAATGAAAAACTGTTTTTT; CDR3 protein: CASSDPATNEKLFF
D gene: TRBD1; V gene: TRBV11-3; J gene: TRBJ1-1; clone size: -; CDR3 DNA: TGTGCCAGCAGCCGTACAGGGGGGACTGAAGCTTTCTTT; CDR3 protein: CASSRTGGTEAFF
D gene: -; V gene: TRBV28; J gene: TRBJ2-7; clone size: -; CDR3 DNA: TGTGCCAGCAGTCCCATCCCGCCGAGTGACGAGCAGTACTTC; CDR3 protein: CASSPIPPSDEQYF
D gene: TRBD2; V gene: TRBV19; J gene: TRBJ2-7; clone size: -; CDR3 DNA: TGTGCCAGTAGCACCGCACTAGCGTACTCCTACGAGCAGTACTTC; CDR3 protein: CASSTALAYSYEQYF
D gene: TRBD2; V gene: TRBV11-2; J gene: TRBJ2-7; clone size: -; CDR3 DNA: TGTGCCAGCAGCTTGGAACCAGCGGGAGAGGGCTACGAGCAGTACTTC; CDR3 protein: CASSLEPAGEGYEQYF
D gene: -; V gene: TRBV18; J gene: TRBJ1-1; clone size: few; CDR3 DNA: TGTGCCAGCTTGCCGGGGCGGATGAACACTGAAGCTTTCTTT; CDR3 protein: CASLPGRMNTEAFF
D gene: -; V gene: TRBV29-1; J gene: TRBJ2-7; clone size: -; CDR3 DNA: TGCAGCTACTGTCACGAGCAGTACTTC; CDR3 protein: CSYCHEQYF
D gene: -; V gene: TRBV7-2; J gene: TRBJ1-5; clone size: -; CDR3 DNA: TGTGCCAGCAGCCTAGGGGCAGACAGTAGTTGGCCCCAGCATTTT; CDR3 protein: CASSLGADSSWPQHF
D gene: -; V gene: TRBV27; J gene: TRBJ2-7; clone size: -; CDR3 DNA: TGTGCCAGCAGTCTGGACAGAAGGAGTTACGAGCAGTACTTC; CDR3 protein: CASSLDRRSYEQYF
D gene: TRBD2; V gene: TRBV27; J gene: TRBJ2-7; clone size: -; CDR3 DNA: TGTGCCAGCAGTATTAGCGGGACCTCCTACGAGCAGTACTTC; CDR3 protein: CASSISGTSYEQYF
D gene: TRBD1; V gene: TRBV7-9; J gene: TRBJ2-1; clone size: -; CDR3 DNA: TGTGCCAGCAGCCCCCGACAGGGTAGGAATGAGCAGTTCTTC; CDR3 protein: CASSPRQGRNEQFF
D gene: TRBD2; V gene: TRBV6-6; J gene: TRBJ2-3; clone size: -; CDR3 DNA: TGTGCCAGCACTATGAGAATTAGCGGGAGGGCAGATACGCAGTATTTT; CDR3 protein: CASTMRISGRADTQYF
D gene: TRBD2; V gene: TRBV7-6; J gene: TRBJ2-2; clone size: -; CDR3 DNA: TGTGCCAGCAGCCCCCGTCGGGCGGGAGACGGGGAGCTGTTTTTT; CDR3 protein: CASSPRRAGDGELFF
D gene: TRBD1; V gene: TRBV29-1; J gene: TRBJ2-5; clone size: few; CDR3 DNA: TGCAGCGTTCAGGGTGGGACAGGGCTTGGGGAGACCCAGTACTTC; CDR3 protein: CSVQGGTGLGETQYF
D gene: TRBD1; V gene: TRBV4-2; J gene: TRBJ1-4; clone size: -; CDR3 DNA: TGTGCCAGCAGCTCGACAAACAGGGGGCTGAGTGAAAAACTGTTTTTT; CDR3 protein: CASSSTNRGLSEKLFF
D gene: TRBD1; V gene: TRBV19; J gene: TRBJ2-7; clone size: -; CDR3 DNA: TGTGCCAGTAGGGGGACCGGGACAGGGCTTTCCGAGCAGTACTTC; CDR3 protein: CASRGTGTGLSEQYF
D gene: -; V gene: TRBV18; J gene: TRBJ1-5; clone size: once; CDR3 DNA: TGTGCCAGCTCACCAAACACAAATCAGCCCCAGCATTTT; CDR3 protein: CASSPNTNQPQHF
D gene: -; V gene: TRBV6-5; J gene: TRBJ2-7; clone size: few; CDR3 DNA: TGTGCCAGCAGTGAATATGACAGGATCTACGAGCAGTACTTC; CDR3 protein: CASSEYDRIYEQYF
D gene: -; V gene: TRBV6-6; J gene: TRBJ2-7; clone size: -; CDR3 DNA: TGTGCCAGCAGTTACGGACCCTACGAGCAGTACTTC; CDR3 protein: CASSYGPYEQYF
D gene: -; V gene: TRBV30; J gene: TRBJ2-7; clone size: -; CDR3 DNA: TGTGCCTGGAGTACTAGCTCCTACGAGCAGTACTTC; CDR3 protein: CAWSTSSYEQYF
D gene: -; V gene: TRBV9; J gene: TRBJ2-1; clone size: -; CDR3 DNA: TGTGCCAGCAGCGGGGATGGAGCGAGCTACAATGAGCAGTTCTTC; CDR3 protein: CASSGDGASYNEQFF